This TCR beta chain was captured in a study of blood T cell repertoires in COVID-19 (dated by TCRdb to about 2020). Background on the whole study: Samples covering the acute and convalescent phases of COVID-19 were provided by collaborators in the United States, Italy and Spain. The material from the prospective study consisted of cDNA or gDNA derived from T cells, B-cell-depleted T cells, or PBMCs. HLA class I and class II types, where available, came from metadata supplied by the sample provider rather than from assay-based typing. The repertoires were made available in a free public database intended to serve as a resource for research on the immune response to SARS-CoV-2. The dataset comprised deeply sampled blood TCRbeta repertoires from subjects exposed to, actively infected with, or recovered from COVID-19. The samples were drawn from two sources: the first 160 participants of the ongoing ImmuneRACE study, and 950 to 1,500 subjects contributed by 6 global collaborators. A de-identified subject ID, COVID-19 status, age in years and sex were almost always included in the sample metadata.

A word on this clone: Its antigen is currently not known. Base quality data are lacking; no much larger clone is found one base away.

Summary of the overall study and its limitations: How much clinical and demographic metadata was included differed by source and by participant, and the metadata was provided uncurated.

TCRbeta CDR3 regions were amplified from genomic DNA using the immunoSEQ Assay, a bias-controlled multiplex PCR. For the original study's pipeline: Nucleated cell counts per sample were estimated from amplification of reference gene primers within the assay. To quantify the absolute abundance of each unique TCRbeta CDR3 rearrangement, sequence reads were collapsed and filtered. For each sample, productive Simpson clonality was calculated as the square root of Simpson's diversity index over productive rearrangements. This is the immuneACCESS table as TCRdb keeps it, with only in-frame sequences that have V and J called. A part of the clones is gone; compared with another copy, unresolved V genes explain less than half, and the rest is unexplained. From that table come the V and J calls and clone size; the DNA was used to work out D and trimming. The sample yields a few hundred thousand clones; roughly 80% were counted once. The ten biggest clones cover around 8.9% of the sample.

The junction carries 19 bases between V and J, which are trimmed by 3 bases and 3 bases respectively. The germline V gene provides CDR1 SGDLS and CDR2 YYNGEE. The CDR3 starts with the cysteine, ends with the phenylalanine, and has 16 residues. The DNA shown is the 48-base CDR3, in frame from base 1. Collaborating institutions collected whole blood in K2EDTA tubes following their own protocols. Collaborator samples were shipped for TCRbeta analysis as frozen whole blood, isolated PBMCs, or DNA extracted from either sample type. The chain was built from TRBV9 and TRBJ2-7; TRBD1 is perhaps the D gene, given 8 matching bases. The specimen sequenced was peripheral blood. The source is a man older than 75 with acute or convalescent COVID-19. The CDR3 here reads CASSAGGGQDLYEQYF. At the DNA level, the sequence is TGTGCCAGCAGCGCTGGGGGGGGACAGGACCTCTACGAGCAGTACTTC.